This T cell receptor (beta chain) was observed in a study of Graves' ophthalmopathy and Graves' hyperthyroidism. A volume of 8 to 10 ml of fresh peripheral blood supplied the PBMCs. The CDR3 is 16 amino acids. Germline V CDR1 and CDR2: LNHNV, YYDKDF (reference sequence). Trimming removed 1 base from V and 1 base from J, with 13 bases in between. Amplifying from RNA transcripts, the study obtained TCR beta CDR3 regions. After a first-round RT-PCR with HTBI primers, a second-round multiplex PCR was run. TCRdb re-called the multiplex PCR reads with MiXCR, one entry per CDR3 protein. The sample shows more than 550,000 distinct CDR3 sequences, roughly two fifths of them seen only once.

The source of this sequence is an adult man with Graves' ophthalmopathy. The material sequenced was peripheral blood. V gene TRBV15 combines with J gene TRBJ2-5; unclear D gene. The CDR3 is CATSRARNTIQETQYF. CDR3 in DNA: TGTGCCACCAGCAGAGCTCGTAATACCATCCAAGAGACCCAGTACTTC.